Listed below are T cell receptor beta chains from one sample, sequenced in a study of T cell responses to AZD1222 COVID-19 vaccine. Assay: immunoSEQ multiplex PCR; the TCRdb copy retains only in-frame clones and omits some. The sample has 65,000 to 90,000 clones; 86% are singletons. The sample in question was peripheral blood, obtained on day 0 of AZD1222 vaccination. The receptors shown here come from an adult in good health. The CDR3 runs from the conserved cysteine through the conserved F or W. The D gene is left open where the match is weak. Rows give clone size only sometimes, using once, few, many, or a class for an expanded clone.

d_call: TRBD1
v_call: TRBV7-3
j_call: TRBJ2-2
clone_size: -
cdr3_nt: TGTGCCAGCAGCCCAGGACAGGGGGGCACCGGGGAGCTGTTTTTT
cdr3_aa: CASSPGQGGTGELFF

d_call: TRBD2
v_call: TRBV15
j_call: TRBJ2-7
clone_size: -
cdr3_nt: TGTGCCACCAGCAGAGATATTCCTAGCGGCTACGAGCAGTACTTC
cdr3_aa: CATSRDIPSGYEQYF

d_call: TRBD1
v_call: TRBV7-9
j_call: TRBJ1-1
clone_size: -
cdr3_nt: TGTGCCAGCAGCTTAGAGGGGACAGAATCTGTAGCTTTCTTT
cdr3_aa: CASSLEGTESVAFF

d_call: -
v_call: TRBV11-2
j_call: TRBJ1-2
clone_size: -
cdr3_nt: TGTGCCAGCAGCTTAGATCAGGGAATCTATGGCTACACCTTC
cdr3_aa: CASSLDQGIYGYTF

d_call: -
v_call: TRBV30
j_call: TRBJ1-1
clone_size: -
cdr3_nt: TGTGCCTGGAGTAAGGTTTGGCCTCAGCTGAACACTGAAGCTTTCTTT
cdr3_aa: CAWSKVWPQLNTEAFF

d_call: -
v_call: TRBV19
j_call: TRBJ2-7
clone_size: -
cdr3_nt: TGTGCCAGTAGTATAGGGCCGGGGCCAGGGAACTACGAGCAGTACTTC
cdr3_aa: CASSIGPGPGNYEQYF

d_call: TRBD2
v_call: TRBV5-1
j_call: TRBJ2-1
clone_size: -
cdr3_nt: TGCGCCAGCAGCTTAGGGACTAGCAGCCCAAACAATGAGCAGTTCTTC
cdr3_aa: CASSLGTSSPNNEQFF

d_call: -
v_call: TRBV3-1/TRBV3-2
j_call: TRBJ1-1
clone_size: -
cdr3_nt: TGTGCCAGCAGCCAAGAATCCCAGCGGGTTAAATCTGAAGCTTTCTTT
cdr3_aa: CASSQESQRVKSEAFF

d_call: -
v_call: TRBV4-3
j_call: TRBJ2-3
clone_size: -
cdr3_nt: TGCGCCAGCAGCCAAGGAGGTAGGGATACGCAGTATTTT
cdr3_aa: CASSQGGRDTQYF

d_call: -
v_call: TRBV2
j_call: TRBJ2-7
clone_size: -
cdr3_nt: TGTGCCAGCAGTGAAGCGGGGTCGGGGCAGTACTTC
cdr3_aa: CASSEAGSGQYF

d_call: -
v_call: TRBV18
j_call: TRBJ1-4
clone_size: -
cdr3_nt: TGTGCCAGCTCACCACCGGGGGTAACTAATGAAAAACTGTTTTTT
cdr3_aa: CASSPPGVTNEKLFF

d_call: -
v_call: TRBV4-3
j_call: TRBJ2-1
clone_size: -
cdr3_nt: TGCGCCAGCAGCCAAGATTATGAGGGGATAGTGTACAATGAGCAGTTCTTC
cdr3_aa: CASSQDYEGIVYNEQFF

d_call: TRBD2
v_call: TRBV6-2/TRBV6-3
j_call: TRBJ2-3
clone_size: -
cdr3_nt: TGTGCCAGCAGTTACTCCGCGCGGACTAGCGGCCATGGGGCTACGCAGTATTTT
cdr3_aa: CASSYSARTSGHGATQYF

d_call: -
v_call: TRBV28
j_call: TRBJ1-4
clone_size: -
cdr3_nt: TGTGCCAGCAGAGGATCGACAGACCCAGGGGAAAAACTGTTTTTT
cdr3_aa: CASRGSTDPGEKLFF

d_call: TRBD1
v_call: TRBV6-5
j_call: TRBJ1-2
clone_size: few
cdr3_nt: TGTGCCAGCAGTTACGGGACAGGGGGCCTCTCTGGCTACACCTTC
cdr3_aa: CASSYGTGGLSGYTF

d_call: -
v_call: TRBV11-3
j_call: TRBJ2-3
clone_size: -
cdr3_nt: TGTGCCAGCAGCTCCACCCGCACAGATACGCAGTATTTT
cdr3_aa: CASSSTRTDTQYF

d_call: -
v_call: TRBV5-1
j_call: TRBJ1-3
clone_size: -
cdr3_nt: TGCGCCAGCAGCTTACCGGACGGGAACTCTGGAAACACCATATATTTT
cdr3_aa: CASSLPDGNSGNTIYF

d_call: -
v_call: TRBV30
j_call: TRBJ1-6
clone_size: -
cdr3_nt: TGTGCCTGGGCCTTGAAGGGACTCCCCCTCCACTTT
cdr3_aa: CAWALKGLPLHF

d_call: -
v_call: TRBV15
j_call: TRBJ1-4
clone_size: -
cdr3_nt: TGTGCCACCAGCAGAGATCAGGGGTTCGATGAAAAACTGTTTTTT
cdr3_aa: CATSRDQGFDEKLFF

d_call: TRBD2
v_call: TRBV6-6
j_call: TRBJ2-3
clone_size: -
cdr3_nt: TGTGCCAGCATGGGTCGGGGGGGCGGCGCGGATACGCAGTATTTT
cdr3_aa: CASMGRGGGADTQYF

d_call: -
v_call: TRBV28
j_call: TRBJ2-1
clone_size: -
cdr3_nt: TGTGCCAGCAGTTTCTGGGGGGACAATGAGCAGTTCTTC
cdr3_aa: CASSFWGDNEQFF

d_call: -
v_call: TRBV5-1
j_call: TRBJ2-7
clone_size: -
cdr3_nt: TGCGCCAGCAGCGTGGGGGACACCACTACGGGGCAGTACTTC
cdr3_aa: CASSVGDTTTGQYF

d_call: TRBD2
v_call: TRBV5-1
j_call: TRBJ2-1
clone_size: -
cdr3_nt: TGCGCCAGCAGTTTCCCTAGCGGGAGGGCGTACAATGAGCAGTTCTTC
cdr3_aa: CASSFPSGRAYNEQFF

d_call: -
v_call: TRBV19
j_call: TRBJ2-1
clone_size: -
cdr3_nt: TGTGCCAGTAGTTTGGCTCGGGAGCAGTTCTTC
cdr3_aa: CASSLAREQFF